Below, 32 T cell receptor beta chains from the same sample are listed, as sequenced in a study of shared clonotypes between healthy human individuals. The method was immunoSEQ multiplex PCR; TCRdb's version includes in-frame clones alone and lacks a portion of them. The data show some 2,500,000 clones, with approximately 90% seen just once and about 0.41% held by the top ten. What was sequenced was naive CD4+ T cells from PBMCs. The subset is: CD45RA+ positively selected. These receptors were collected from a man aged 18 to 30 in good health. Some clones in this sample may be carry-over from other donors' samples.

The chain is built from TRBV28 and TRBJ1-5; TRBD1 might be the D (5 bases). V gave up 5 bases and J gave up 0 bases, with 23 bases separating them. The CDR3 is made up of 19 amino acids. Germline V CDR1 and CDR2: MDHEN, SYDVKM. The CDR3 here is CASSLPLRGTHRSNQPQHF. In DNA, the CDR3 is TGTGCCAGCAGTCTCCCTTTAAGGGGAACTCACCGTAGCAATCAGCCCCAGCATTTT.

The count of this clone is one. The CDR3 sequence: CASSWDRPAVEQYF. For the CDR3, the DNA is TGTGCCAGCAGTTGGGACAGGCCGGCGGTCGAGCAGTACTTC. V usage is TRBV6-5 and J usage is TRBJ2-7; 8 nucleotides agree with TRBD1. Germline-derived CDR1 and CDR2 are MNHEY and SVGAGI. J lost 6 bases, V lost 4 bases, and 8 bases had no gene match. This CDR3 is 14 amino acids long.

CDR3 bases: TGTGCCAGCAGTGGGCCGGCCTACGAGCAGTACTTC. It translates to CASSGPAYEQYF. The rearrangement links TRBV27 to TRBJ2-7; no clear D gene. CDR3 length: 12 amino acids. V shed 5 bases and J shed 2 bases, with 7 bases lying between them. Germline V gene sequence: CDR1 MNHEY, CDR2 SMNVEV (reference sequence).

The V and J genes are TRBV10-3 and TRBJ1-5; 11 bases align to TRBD1. The CDR3 totals 16 residues. The J segment lost 7 bases and the V segment lost 1 base, leaving 6 bases of the junction unmatched. Germline lookup yields CDR1 ENHRY and CDR2 SYGVKD. CDR3: CAISEWGQGVGQPQHF. In nucleotides, the CDR3 is TGTGCCATCAGTGAGTGGGGACAGGGGGTAGGGCAGCCCCAGCATTTT.

The genes are TRBV29-1 and TRBJ2-3, with D hard to call. V gave up 0 bases and J gave up 2 bases, with 6 bases separating them. Germline assignment: CDR1 SQVTM and CDR2 ANQGSEA. CDR3 length equals 13 residues. CDR3 sequence: CSVEDSHTDTQYF. The CDR3 DNA reads as TGCAGCGTTGAAGATTCCCACACAGATACGCAGTATTTT.

The rearrangement links TRBV6-5 to TRBJ2-1; D possibly corresponds to TRBD2 (5 bases). Germline CDR1 is MNHEY and CDR2 is SVGAGI. V shed 7 bases and J shed 2 bases, with 12 bases lying between them. The CDR3 is made up of 14 amino acids. CDR3 DNA sequence: TGTGCCAGCACTCTAGCTCCGACCTACAATGAGCAGTTCTTC. This translates into CASTLAPTYNEQFF.

This rearrangement joins TRBV5-6 to TRBJ1-1; 9 nucleotides line up with TRBD1. Germline loops: CDR1 SGHDT, CDR2 YYEEEE. This CDR3 comprises 12 residues. Trimming took 8 bases from V and 5 from J; bases not matched to a gene: 4. CDR3 DNA: TGTGCCAGTGACAGGGGGACGACTGAAGCTTTCTTT. This translates into CASDRGTTEAFF.

The rearrangement joins TRBV7-8 to TRBJ2-3, with 8 nucleotides matching TRBD2. The CDR3 sequence is 16 residues long. The V and J ends lost 1 base and 4 bases, in that order; junction bases with no gene match: 7. Germline lookup yields CDR1 SGHVS and CDR2 FQNEAQ. CDR3 residues: CASSLVRLARADTQYF. The CDR3 DNA is TGTGCCAGCAGCTTAGTTCGACTAGCGAGGGCAGATACGCAGTATTTT.

The chain couples TRBV10-3 to TRBJ2-2; D is perhaps TRBD1 or TRBD2 (5 bases each). The CDR3 is made up of 15 amino acids. V gave up 6 bases and J gave up 0 bases, with 11 bases separating them. Germline values: CDR1 ENHRY, CDR2 SYGVKD. The DNA of the CDR3 is TGTGCCATCAGGGGGACGTTCGCGAACACCGGGGAGCTGTTTTTT. The encoded protein is CAIRGTFANTGELFF.

The rearrangement joins TRBV6-5 to TRBJ1-3; 7 bases are shared with TRBD1. Trimming took 0 bases from V and 5 from J; bases not matched to a gene: 7. Germline V gene lookup returns CDR1 MNHEY and CDR2 SVGAGI. The CDR3 is 16 residues long. CDR3 sequence reads: CASSYSNTGVRNTIYF. Here the CDR3 DNA reads TGTGCCAGCAGTTACTCCAATACAGGGGTGCGAAACACCATATATTTT.

The rearrangement links TRBV2 to TRBJ2-7; the D gene is possibly TRBD2 (6 bases). CDR3 size: 15 residues. V was pared by 3 bases and J by 2 bases, with 14 bases between. Germline V CDR1 and CDR2: SNHLY, FYNNEI. CDR3 coding DNA: TGTGCCAGCAGTGAGGGGGGAGGACCCCCCTACGAGCAGTACTTC. The encoded protein is CASSEGGGPPYEQYF.

The V gene is TRBV5-1, the J gene TRBJ2-4; 9 bases are a match to TRBD2. After removal of 4 bases from V and 1 base from J, the junction contained 12 bases not matched to a gene. The CDR3 totals 18 residues. CDR1 and CDR2 from the germline V gene are SGHRS and YFSETQ. The CDR3 DNA reads TGCGCCAGCAGCACTCTCGGGGCTAGCGGGACCGCCAAAAACATTCAGTACTTC. Translation gives CASSTLGASGTAKNIQYF.

Concerning this clone: A read error may produce the germline difference seen at one junction end. The rearrangement uses TRBV30 and TRBJ1-3; D remains unclear. Germline CDR1 GTSNPN, CDR2 SVGIG (reference sequence). The CDR3 contains 13 residues. DNA for the CDR3: TGTGCCGGGAGGAAATTCTCTGGAAACACCATATATTTT. Translated, it gives CAGRKFSGNTIYF. The variable domain in full, with the rest retrieved from reference TRBV30 and TRBJ1-3, is SQTIHQWPATLVQPVGSPLSLECTVEGTSNPNLYWYRQAAGRGLQLLFYSVGIGQISSEVPQNLSASRPQDRQFILSSKKLLLSDSGFYLCAGRKFSGNTIYFGEGSWLTVV.

This chain uses TRBV9 with TRBJ2-7; D is perhaps TRBD2 (6 bases). The CDR3 has 14 amino acids. V was trimmed by 3 bases and J by 6 bases, leaving 16 bases between them. CDR1 SGDLS and CDR2 YYNGEE come from the germline V gene. As DNA, the CDR3 is TGTGCCAGCAGCGCCCCCCCTGGGGGGAGCGAGCAGTACTTC. It is translated as CASSAPPGGSEQYF.

This clone was detected only once. The gene calls are TRBV6-6 and TRBJ2-1, with TRBD2 matching over 8 bases. The trim removed 5 bases at V and 6 bases at J, leaving 6 bases unmatched. The germline gives CDR1 MNHNY, CDR2 SVGAGI (reference sequence). The CDR3 runs to 14 residues. The CDR3 loop is CASSRQSGGNEQFF. The CDR3 bases are TGTGCCAGCAGTCGTCAGAGCGGGGGCAATGAGCAGTTCTTC.

This clone was seen only once. The chain joins TRBV5-8 to TRBJ1-3; perhaps TRBD1 as D (5 bases). CDR3 length: 16 residues. V was cut by 2 bases and J by 1 base, with 13 bases left in between. Germline loops: CDR1 SGHTS, CDR2 YDEGEE. The CDR3 DNA reads as TGTGCCAGCAGCTTACGTCAGAGGGGTTCTGGAAACACCATATATTTT. This encodes CASSLRQRGSGNTIYF.

The chain recombines TRBV2 with TRBJ2-7, with a possible D match to TRBD2 (5 bases). Per the germline V gene, CDR1 is SNHLY and CDR2 is FYNNEI. The CDR3 is made up of 12 amino acids. V shed 6 bases and J shed 7 bases, with 13 bases lying between them. CDR3 loop: CASSPGEREQYF. The CDR3 bases are TGTGCCAGCAGCCCCGGGGAAAGGGAGCAGTACTTC.

The chain joins TRBV29-1 to TRBJ1-2, with TRBD1 as a possible D gene (6 bases). The CDR3 runs 14 residues. Germline CDR1 reads SQVTM; CDR2 reads ANQGSEA. Trimming left V 6 bases short and J 6 bases short, with 20 bases between. CDR3 nucleotides: TGCAGCGTAACCAACGGGGGCGCATTCGATGGCTACACCTTC. Translating it yields CSVTNGGAFDGYTF.

The rearrangement joins TRBV11-2 to TRBJ1-2; D is unresolved. CDR3 length equals 15 residues. Trimming left V 0 bases short and J 3 bases short, with 11 bases between. Germline V gives CDR1 SGHAT, CDR2 FQNNGV. CDR3 sequence (DNA): TGTGCCAGCAGCTTAGAGATCGCAGGCGACTATGGCTACACCTTC. It codes for CASSLEIAGDYGYTF.

J is TRBJ2-2 and V is TRBV5-1; TRBD1 might be the D (6 bases). V was shortened by 4 bases and J by 4 bases, with 11 bases between the two germline ends. Germline CDR1 SGHRS, CDR2 YFSETQ. The CDR3 is made up of 14 amino acids. This CDR3 reads CASSTEQGTGELFF. The CDR3 nucleotides read TGCGCCAGCAGCACTGAACAGGGCACCGGGGAGCTGTTTTTT.

This rearrangement joins TRBV30 to TRBJ2-7, with TRBD1 as a possible D gene (5 bases). The germline V gene has CDR1 GTSNPN and CDR2 SVGIG (reference sequence). V was trimmed by 1 base and J by 7 bases, leaving 20 bases between them. The CDR3 runs 15 residues. In DNA form, the CDR3 reads TGTGCCTGGAGTGGAGATTCGGGCAGGGTAAGGGAGCAGTACTTC. It specifies CAWSGDSGRVREQYF.

CDR3 in amino acids: CASRRNGASTNEKLFF. Here the CDR3 DNA reads TGTGCCAGCAGAAGAAACGGGGCATCAACTAATGAAAAACTGTTTTTT. The chain links TRBV7-9 to TRBJ1-4; tentatively, D is TRBD1 (5 bases). CDR3 size: 16 residues. Germline assignment: CDR1 SEHNR and CDR2 FQNEAQ (reference sequence). V was trimmed by 6 bases and J by 0 bases, leaving 14 bases between them.

The chain couples TRBV5-4 to TRBJ1-1; D remains ambiguous. Between the trimmed V and J ends, which lost 5 bases and 2 bases, there was a span of 13 bases. This CDR3 is built from 14 residues. Germline loops: CDR1 SGHNT, CDR2 YYREEE (reference sequence). The DNA of the CDR3 is TGTGCCAGCAGTTACGACTCGGGAAACACTGAAGCTTTCTTT. Amino acids: CASSYDSGNTEAFF.

The V and J genes are TRBV5-8 and TRBJ2-7; D tentatively fits TRBD1 or TRBD2 (6 bases each). The V end lost 4 bases, the J end lost 2 bases, and 19 bases lay between the germline ends. The germline V gene has CDR1 SGHTS and CDR2 YDEGEE. This CDR3 is 16 amino acids long. The CDR3 nucleotides are TGTGCCAGCAGCCGGGGGCTTCGTCACCACCCCTACGAGCAGTACTTC. It translates to CASSRGLRHHPYEQYF.

The chain links TRBV29-1 to TRBJ1-1; D is unclear. The CDR3 sequence is 12 residues long. Trimming cost V 7 bases and J 0 bases, with 9 bases left between them. The germline gives CDR1 SQVTM, CDR2 ANQGSEA. CDR3 nucleotides: TGCAGCGGTGGGTACATGAACACTGAAGCTTTCTTT. This codes for CSGGYMNTEAFF.

The V and J genes are TRBV9 and TRBJ2-5, with D possibly being TRBD2 (6 bases). The CDR3 contains 16 residues. Trimming shortened V by 2 bases and J by 3 bases, and 17 bases separated the two germline ends. Germline values: CDR1 SGDLS, CDR2 YYNGEE. The chain's CDR3 is CASSVGGQLGKETQYF. CDR3 bases: TGTGCCAGCAGCGTCGGAGGGCAGCTTGGGAAAGAGACCCAGTACTTC.

The J gene is TRBJ1-3, the V gene TRBV9; D not resolved. Germline loops: CDR1 SGDLS, CDR2 YYNGEE. The CDR3 consists of 15 residues. Deletions cut 0 bases from V and 4 bases from J, with 11 bases between. The CDR3 DNA follows: TGTGCCAGCAGCGTAGGGGCCCCTTGGGGAAACACCATATATTTT. Translation gives CASSVGAPWGNTIYF.

The rearrangement joins TRBV6-6 to TRBJ2-7, with D unclear. The V end was cut by 8 bases, the J end by 6 bases, with 14 bases between. CDR3 length: 12 amino acids. The germline CDR1 and CDR2 sequences are MNHNY and SVGAGI (reference sequence). This CDR3 is CASGPNVREQYF. CDR3 in DNA: TGTGCCAGCGGGCCAAACGTGCGCGAGCAGTACTTC.

This chain joins TRBV6-5 and TRBJ2-7, with a possible D match to TRBD1 (5 bases). This CDR3 is built from 13 residues. CDR1 is MNHEY, CDR2 SVGAGI, per germline. Trimming cost V 7 bases and J 0 bases, with 10 bases left between them. The CDR3 sequence is CASTNRPSYEQYF. The DNA for the CDR3 is TGTGCCAGCACTAACAGGCCCTCCTACGAGCAGTACTTC.

The chain has TRBV7-2 and TRBJ2-2, with a possible D match to TRBD1 (5 bases). This CDR3 spans 17 amino acids. Germline loops: CDR1 SGHTA, CDR2 FQGNSA. Deletions cut 5 bases from V and 1 base from J, with 17 bases between. The CDR3 region has the DNA TGTGCCAGCAGCAAACGGACACCCGCTTTGAACACCGGGGAGCTGTTTTTT. This gives the protein CASSKRTPALNTGELFF.

On this clone itself: Other nucleotide sequences in the sample specify the same CDR3. The DNA of the CDR3 is TGCAGCGTTGTTCGGGGGGCGAATGAGCAGTTCTTC. As protein: CSVVRGANEQFF. This chain links TRBV29-1 with TRBJ2-1; D is perhaps TRBD2 (7 bases). The V end was cut by 4 bases, the J end by 7 bases, with 11 bases between. The CDR3 totals 12 residues. Germline V CDR1 and CDR2: SQVTM, ANQGSEA.

The chain has TRBV5-1 and TRBJ2-5; TRBD2 matches 8 bases. Per the germline V gene, CDR1 is SGHRS and CDR2 is YFSETQ. The CDR3 has 14 amino acids. V was pared by 0 bases and J by 4 bases, with 2 bases of the junction left unmatched. The CDR3 here is CASSLEAGVETQYF. The CDR3, as DNA: TGCGCCAGCAGCTTGGAAGCGGGAGTAGAGACCCAGTACTTC. Full variable domain (outside the CDR3, taken from reference TRBV5-1 and TRBJ2-5): KAGVTQTPRYLIKTRGQQVTLSCSPISGHRSVSWYQQTPGQGLQFLFEYFSETQRNKGNFPGRFSGRQFSNSRSEMNVSTLELGDSALYLCASSLEAGVETQYFGPGTRLLVL.